This TCR beta chain came from a study of shared clonotypes between healthy human individuals. From germline, CDR1 is LNHDA and CDR2 SQIVND (reference sequence). This CDR3 spans 14 amino acids. V dropped 5 bases and J dropped 2; count of bases not matched to a gene: 4. It was at deep level that the assay was run. Sorted-subset replicate PCRs used roughly 210 ng of genomic DNA. This amount corresponded to approximately 30,000 T cell genomes. Repertoires were generated with immunoSEQ multiplex PCR, while TCRdb's copy carries only in-frame clones and drops some. The data hold some 550,000 clones, with 95% to 98% observed a single time.

Sample: naive CD4+ T cells sorted from blood. Subset meaning: CD45RA+ positively selected. The chain joins TRBV19 to TRBJ1-2; 8 nucleotides agree with TRBD1. This clonotype was obtained from a woman aged 25 to 45 in good health. Here the CDR3 DNA reads TGTGCCAGTAGTCCCCCAGGGGGCAACTATGGCTACACCTTC. It specifies CASSPPGGNYGYTF.